This TCR beta chain emerged from a study of human T cells and chemical hapten exposure. As for the study in general: Patients were given diphenylcyclopropenone on the scalp weekly across the approximately 25-week study.

Trimming removed 7 bases from V and 3 bases from J; junction bases left unmatched: 6. CDR1 and CDR2 (germline): DFQATT, SNEGSKA (reference sequence). The CDR3 covers 12 residues. Study results and limitations: The count of PT1 expanded TCRs correlated positively with patch test score. Expanded TCRs produced significantly more large CDR3 similarity clusters than controls did.

Unique molecular identifiers were linked by the library to individual cDNA molecules. TCRdb fed the RACE reads into MiXCR, producing one record per CDR3 protein. Here the sample spans fewer than 200,000 distinct CDR3 sequences, approximately 20% being singletons. Time point specified: patch test 1, 2 weeks after DPC sensitization. Treatment: therapeutic diphenylcyclopropenone sensitization with weekly scalp DPC. A few counts support this clonotype. Antigen: not known. The genes are TRBV20-1 and TRBJ2-7, with 7 bases matching TRBD2. This specimen consisted of whole blood, obtained in connection with sensitization to the hapten diphenylcyclopropenone (DPC). This sequence was found in a woman in her 50s with alopecia areata. Some clones in this sample may be carry-over from other donors' samples. CDR3 sequence (DNA): TGCAGTGTCAGCGGGACTCACTACGAGCAGTACTTC. Translated: CSVSGTHYEQYF.